This T cell receptor beta chain came from a study of radiotherapy plus CTLA-4 blockade in lung cancer. The assay was immunoSEQ multiplex PCR, and TCRdb's table has in-frame clones only and misses some. The sample shows roughly 62,000 clones, 60% to 80% of them seen only once. J lost 3 bases, V lost 5 bases, and 6 bases had no gene match. The CDR3 extends over 15 amino acids. Germline V gives CDR1 SEHNR, CDR2 FQNEAQ (reference sequence). The source was peripheral blood, collected from a patient treated with radiotherapy plus ipilimumab. This sequence originates from a human donor with non-small cell lung cancer who had a complete response to radiotherapy plus ipilimumab. The rearrangement joins TRBV7-9 to TRBJ2-1, with 8 bases that match TRBD1. The CDR3 protein is CASSDTGGFYNEQFF. The CDR3 bases are TGTGCCAGCAGCGATACAGGGGGTTTCTACAATGAGCAGTTCTTC.